Below are 21 T cell receptor beta chains sequenced from a single sample in a study of beta chain features in type 1 diabetes. The authors reverse transcribed all of the isolated RNA, so sequencing captured expressed TCRB transcripts. Method: immunoSEQ multiplex PCR; TCRdb's copy keeps in-frame clones and lacks some. This table has some 180,000 clones, approximately 13% appearing once. Material for sequencing was central memory CD4+ T cells from blood. All receptors come from a woman aged 18 to 35 in good health.

This clone was counted a few times. Other DNA sequences in the sample encode the same CDR3. V gene TRBV5-1 combines with J gene TRBJ2-1; 7 bases agree with TRBD1. Germline V gives CDR1 SGHRS, CDR2 YFSETQ. CDR3 length: 14 residues. The J segment lost 6 bases and the V segment lost 2 bases, leaving 5 bases of the junction unmatched. Written as DNA, the CDR3 is TGCGCCAGCAGCTTAGGTGACAGGGTCAATGAGCAGTTCTTC. Protein: CASSLGDRVNEQFF.

In this sample, this clone turned up a few times. The rearrangement links TRBV6-6 to TRBJ2-4; maybe TRBD2 (6 bases). This CDR3 comprises 16 residues. In germline, CDR1 is MNHNY, CDR2 SVGAGI (reference sequence). V was cut by 8 bases and J by 9 bases, with 26 bases left in between. Here the CDR3 reads CASLDSGRTLAGIQYF. The CDR3 DNA follows: TGTGCCAGCCTCGACTCCGGGAGAACGCTCGCGGGCATTCAGTACTTC.

This clone was seen a few times. The chain combines TRBV13 with TRBJ2-6; D is perhaps TRBD1 (6 bases). This CDR3 has 20 residues. Germline V lookup: CDR1 PRHDT, CDR2 FYEKMQ (reference sequence). The ends were cut back, 6 bases at V and 0 bases at J, with 24 bases in the middle. CDR3 nucleotides: TGTGCCAGCAGTTCGCCAAGGATGGGGGCGCCCGCCTCTGGGGCCAACGTCCTGACTTTC. Amino acid sequence: CASSSPRMGAPASGANVLTF.

The V call is TRBV28, the J call TRBJ2-7, with 8 bases that match TRBD2. Germline V gives CDR1 MDHEN, CDR2 SYDVKM. V gave up 6 bases and J gave up 2 bases; unmatched junction bases: 6. The CDR3 is made up of 14 amino acids. CDR3 nucleotide sequence: TGTGCCAGCAGGCAGAGCGGGAGCGCCTACGAGCAGTACTTC. Its protein is CASRQSGSAYEQYF.

This clone appeared a few times. The rearrangement uses TRBV13 and TRBJ2-1; 8 nucleotides agree with TRBD2. The CDR3 has 16 residues. Germline CDR1 is PRHDT and CDR2 is FYEKMQ (reference sequence). The J segment lost 2 bases and the V segment lost 5 bases, leaving 8 bases of the junction unmatched. CDR3 region: CASSLGGTSAYNEQFF. In DNA, the CDR3 is TGTGCCAGCAGCCTTGGTGGGACTAGTGCCTACAATGAGCAGTTCTTC.

This clone was found a few times. The chain employs TRBV25-1 and TRBJ2-1, with D possibly TRBD1 on 6 matching bases. CDR3 length: 14 residues. V was trimmed by 3 bases and J by 3 bases, leaving 9 bases between them. The germline V gene encodes CDR1 MGHDK and CDR2 SYGVNS. Here the CDR3 DNA reads TGTGCCAGCAGTGAGACAGGAAACTACAATGAGCAGTTCTTC. It translates to CASSETGNYNEQFF.

There are many counts of this clone. The V and J genes are TRBV14 and TRBJ2-7; 11 bases fit TRBD2. J was trimmed by 4 bases and V by 6 bases; bases with no gene match: 8. The germline V gene encodes CDR1 SGHDN and CDR2 FVKESK. The CDR3 is 15 residues long. The CDR3 region has the DNA TGTGCCAGCAGGGGTACTAGCGGGAGTAGATACGAGCAGTACTTC. Amino acids: CASRGTSGSRYEQYF.

The rearrangement uses TRBV10-2 and TRBJ2-2; D is possibly TRBD2 (6 bases). Looked up from germline, CDR1 is WSHSY and CDR2 is SAAADI. The CDR3 length is 17 residues. V lost 2 bases to trimming and J lost 0 bases, with 13 bases between them. DNA for the CDR3: TGCGCCAGCAGTGAGGGTGGCGGCGGGGCGAACACCGGGGAGCTGTTTTTT. Translated: CASSEGGGGANTGELFF.

This clone was seen a few times. V is TRBV19 and J is TRBJ1-5; 7 nucleotides agree with TRBD1. In germline, CDR1 is LNHDA, CDR2 SQIVND (reference sequence). The CDR3 is 14 amino acids. V lost 4 bases and J lost 6; bases outside the gene matches: 6. CDR3 coding DNA: TGTGCCAGTAGTAACCGGGACAGCCTTCAGCCCCAGCATTTT. Amino acids: CASSNRDSLQPQHF.

V usage is TRBV6-5 and J usage is TRBJ2-7; D is perhaps TRBD2 (5 bases). This CDR3 has 12 residues. V was cut by 6 bases and J by 3 bases, with 9 bases left in between. CDR1 MNHEY and CDR2 SVGAGI come from the germline V gene. The CDR3 DNA follows: TGTGCCAGCAGGGACTCATTCTACGAGCAGTACTTC. The encoded protein is CASRDSFYEQYF.

The J gene is TRBJ1-2, the V gene TRBV18; TRBD1 might be the D (5 bases). The V gene's germline CDR1 is KGHSH and CDR2 LQKENI. Trimming removed 2 bases from V and 3 bases from J, with 7 bases in between. The CDR3 sequence is 13 residues long. The CDR3 loop reads CASSPAGDYGYTF. The CDR3 DNA reads TGTGCCAGCTCACCAGCGGGGGACTATGGCTACACCTTC.

The chain employs TRBV19 and TRBJ2-1, with a tentative D call TRBD2 (6 bases). Trimming cost V 6 bases and J 2 bases, with 11 bases left between them. CDR1 and CDR2 (germline): LNHDA, SQIVND (reference sequence). CDR3 length: 14 amino acids. The CDR3, as DNA: TGTGCCAGTAGGAAGGGCGGGACCTACAATGAGCAGTTCTTC. It translates to CASRKGGTYNEQFF.

This clone was detected only a few times. The chain couples TRBV11-2 to TRBJ2-6; D is perhaps TRBD1 (6 bases). There are 16 residues in the CDR3. The germline V gene encodes CDR1 SGHAT and CDR2 FQNNGV. Trimming pared 5 bases from V and 0 bases from J, leaving 11 bases between. For the CDR3, the DNA is TGTGCCAGCAGCCGAGGACAGAGCTCTGGGGCCAACGTCCTGACTTTC. Translated: CASSRGQSSGANVLTF. The whole variable domain, filled in from reference TRBV11-2 and TRBJ2-6, reads EAGVAQSPRYKIIEKRQSVAFWCNPISGHATLYWYQQILGQGPKLLIQFQNNGVVDDSQLPKDRFSAERLKGVDSTLKIQPAKLEDSAVYLCASSRGQSSGANVLTFGAGSRLTVL.

The table lists this clone with a few counts. The rearrangement uses TRBV11-2 and TRBJ2-3; D not resolved. Trimming removed 1 base at V and 3 bases at J, with 11 bases between. Germline V gene sequence: CDR1 SGHAT, CDR2 FQNNGV. The CDR3 runs to 15 residues. The CDR3 DNA is TGTGCCAGCAGCTTAGCCTACCCCCTGACAGATACGCAGTATTTT. Translated, it gives CASSLAYPLTDTQYF.

Only a few counts were recorded for this clone. This chain's CDR3 is CASSPGQGYEQYF. The CDR3 region has the DNA TGTGCCAGCAGCCCGGGACAGGGGTACGAGCAGTACTTC. The rearrangement links TRBV7-8 to TRBJ2-7, with 10 positions matching TRBD1. The V and J ends lost 5 bases and 4 bases, in that order; junction bases with no gene match: 2. Per germline, CDR1 SGHVS and CDR2 FQNEAQ. CDR3 length equals 13 residues.

The chain is built from TRBV29-1 and TRBJ1-1; D gene ambiguous. The CDR3 consists of 14 residues. Trimming shortened V by 7 bases and J by 5 bases, and 20 bases separated the two germline ends. Germline-derived CDR1 and CDR2 are SQVTM and ANQGSEA. CDR3: CSANRLGVETEAFF. The CDR3 nucleotides read TGCAGCGCGAATCGGTTGGGAGTAGAAACTGAAGCTTTCTTT.

In this sample, this clone turned up a few times. This chain links TRBV4-2 with TRBJ2-7, with 12 bases lining up with TRBD2. Germline values: CDR1 LGHNA, CDR2 YNFKEQ. There are 15 residues in the CDR3. V lost 4 bases, J lost 5 bases, and 6 bases stayed unmatched. The CDR3: CASSRTTSGSDEQYF. The CDR3 nucleotides read TGTGCCAGCAGCCGGACGACTAGCGGGAGTGACGAGCAGTACTTC.

The rearrangement joins TRBV28 to TRBJ1-2, with 7 bases identical to TRBD1. V gave up 7 bases and J gave up 4 bases; unmatched junction bases: 9. The CDR3 runs to 14 residues. Germline-derived CDR1 and CDR2 are MDHEN and SYDVKM. CDR3 bases: TGTGCCAGCACCGTTGACAGGGATGTCTATGGCTACACCTTC. It encodes CASTVDRDVYGYTF.

This clone came up a few times. This chain connects TRBV5-4 to TRBJ2-1; D perhaps matches TRBD1 (6 bases). In germline, CDR1 is SGHNT, CDR2 YYREEE (reference sequence). Trimming removed 5 bases at V and 9 bases at J, with 24 bases between. This CDR3 has 16 amino acids. CDR3 nucleotides: TGTGCCAGCAGATCCCGAACGGGATCCGCACAGGGTGAGCAGTTCTTC. It codes for CASRSRTGSAQGEQFF.

The V call is TRBV29-1, the J call TRBJ2-1; D is unclear. Germline V lookup: CDR1 SQVTM, CDR2 ANQGSEA. The CDR3 contains 13 residues. V lost 3 bases to trimming and J lost 5 bases, with 11 bases between them. The CDR3, as DNA: TGCAGCGTTGAGAGCCGCCGGGACAATGAGCAGTTCTTC. Amino acid sequence: CSVESRRDNEQFF.

This clone was detected many times. The CDR3 DNA sequence: TGCGCCAGCAGCCAAAGGACAGGGGGAATTGAGCAGTTCTTC. Translated: CASSQRTGGIEQFF. The genes are TRBV4-1 and TRBJ2-1; the match to TRBD1 covers 10 bases. The CDR3 is made up of 14 amino acids. Per germline, CDR1 MGHRA and CDR2 YSYEKL. The V and J ends lost 2 bases and 9 bases, in that order; junction bases with no gene match: 4.